Following are 24 T cell receptor beta chains from one sample sequenced in a study of blood T cell repertoires in COVID-19. The protocol was immunoSEQ multiplex PCR, while the TCRdb copy is restricted to in-frame clones and leaves out a portion. The table includes about 190,000 clones, less than 90% detected once. The source material was peripheral blood. The receptors here all came from a man aged 25 to 40 with acute or convalescent COVID-19.

The chain has TRBV6-5 and TRBJ1-1, with D possibly matching TRBD1 (5 bases). Per the germline V gene, CDR1 is MNHEY and CDR2 is SVGAGI. This CDR3 is built from 14 residues. Between the trimmed V and J ends, which lost 6 bases and 4 bases, there was a span of 15 bases. Here the CDR3 reads CASRKQVGGTEAFF. The CDR3 region has the DNA TGTGCCAGCAGGAAACAGGTCGGGGGCACTGAAGCTTTCTTT.

This rearrangement joins TRBV29-1 to TRBJ1-2, with 7 positions matching TRBD1. This CDR3 has 15 amino acids. The V and J ends lost 6 bases and 4 bases, in that order; junction bases with no gene match: 14. From germline, CDR1 is SQVTM and CDR2 ANQGSEA. As DNA, the CDR3 is TGCAGCGTCCACGGAACAGGGGCGAGGGGCTATGGCTACACCTTC. This gives the protein CSVHGTGARGYGYTF.

The rearrangement uses TRBV12-5 and TRBJ1-4, with TRBD1 identical over 7 bases. The V gene's germline CDR1 is LGHNT and CDR2 FRNRAP. After removal of 6 bases from V and 10 bases from J, the junction contained 11 bases not matched to a gene. There are 14 residues in the CDR3. This CDR3 reads CASGSLAAGGKLFF. In DNA, the CDR3 is TGTGCTAGTGGCTCCCTAGCCGCAGGGGGAAAACTGTTTTTT.

The chain employs TRBV4-1 and TRBJ1-4; D gene ambiguous. Trimming pared 0 bases from V and 7 bases from J, leaving 21 bases between. Germline loops: CDR1 MGHRA, CDR2 YSYEKL. The CDR3 runs to 18 residues. CDR3 nucleotides: TGCGCCAGCAGCCAAGAAAATATTCCGGGAACCGTTGGTGAAAAACTGTTTTTT. Residues: CASSQENIPGTVGEKLFF.

The V and J genes are TRBV7-3 and TRBJ2-3; tentatively, D is TRBD2 (5 bases). V was pared by 5 bases and J by 8 bases, with 11 bases between. The CDR3 spans 12 residues. Germline V gives CDR1 SGHTA, CDR2 FQGTGA. This CDR3 is CASSLDGGTQYF. Here the CDR3 DNA reads TGTGCCAGCAGCCTGGACGGAGGTACGCAGTATTTT.

This chain links TRBV21-1 with TRBJ1-6; the table calls TRBD1, which could not be checked here. TRBV21-1 is given as a pseudogene. There are 17 residues in the CDR3. The CDR3 DNA sequence: TGTGCCAGCAGCCCCTGGGGACAGGGAAAATTCGACTCACCCCTCCACTTT. Its protein product is CASSPWGQGKFDSPLHF.

V usage is TRBV7-8 and J usage is TRBJ1-3; D call uncertain. Germline-derived CDR1 and CDR2 are SGHVS and FQNEAQ. CDR3 size: 16 residues. V was cut by 0 bases and J by 4 bases, with 13 bases left in between. The CDR3 DNA follows: TGTGCCAGCAGCTTAGCCCTAGGAGGGAGCGGAAACACCATATATTTT. Translating gives CASSLALGGSGNTIYF.

A word on this clone: A junction end diverges from the germline sequence, so it may reflect a read error. The V gene is TRBV15, the J gene TRBJ2-1, with 8 bases that match TRBD1. Germline values: CDR1 LNHNV, CDR2 YYDKDF (reference sequence). This CDR3 region has 16 residues. The chain's CDR3 is CATSRDAGGLPNGQFF. CDR3 bases: TGTGCCACCAGCAGAGATGCAGGGGGCCTCCCTAATGGGCAGTTCTTC. The full variable domain, its missing parts supplied by reference TRBV15 and TRBJ2-1, is DAMVIQNPRYQVTQFGKPVTLSCSQTLNHNVMYWYQQKSSQAPKLLFHYYDKDFNNEADTPDNFQSRRPNTSFCFLDIRSPGLGDTAMYLCATSRDAGGLPNGQFFGPGTRLTVL.

J is TRBJ1-1 and V is TRBV29-1; D uncertain. Trimming left V 2 bases short and J 1 base short, with 11 bases between. CDR1 SQVTM and CDR2 ANQGSEA come from the germline V gene. The CDR3 consists of 14 residues. CDR3 DNA sequence: TGCAGCGTTGAATACGGGAACAGGAACACTGAAGCTTTCTTT. Translated: CSVEYGNRNTEAFF.

The V and J genes are TRBV7-8 and TRBJ1-1, with D perhaps matching TRBD1 (5 bases). Germline CDR1 reads SGHVS; CDR2 reads FQNEAQ. V lost 4 bases to trimming and J lost 1 base, with 10 bases between them. The CDR3 runs to 14 residues. CDR3 coding DNA: TGTGCCAGCAGCTCCACGGGGGGGAACACTGAAGCTTTCTTT. This gives the protein CASSSTGGNTEAFF.

The chain recombines TRBV10-1 with TRBJ2-4, with 7 nucleotides matching TRBD1. Trimming removed 6 bases from V and 0 bases from J; junction bases left unmatched: 14. Per germline, CDR1 WNHNN and CDR2 SYGVQD (reference sequence). The CDR3 is 18 residues long. Written as DNA, the CDR3 is TGCGCCAGCAGACCGACAGGGAGTGCGACCCTAGCCAAAAACATTCAGTACTTC. Translating it yields CASRPTGSATLAKNIQYF.

The genes are TRBV6-4 and TRBJ2-2; D unresolved. The CDR3 length is 15 residues. V gave up 2 bases and J gave up 4 bases, with 11 bases separating them. Germline V lookup: CDR1 MRHNA, CDR2 SNTAGT. In DNA form, the CDR3 reads TGTGCCAGCAGTGACCCGATTCCACTCACCGGGGAGCTGTTTTTT. It codes for CASSDPIPLTGELFF.

The chain employs TRBV5-1 and TRBJ1-2, with D tentatively TRBD1 (5 bases). Trimming took 3 bases from V and 1 from J, leaving 13 bases between them. This CDR3 contains 15 residues. The germline CDR1 and CDR2 sequences are SGHRS and YFSETQ. This CDR3 is CASSSGSGGNYGYTF. DNA of the CDR3: TGCGCCAGCAGCTCAGGTTCGGGGGGTAACTATGGCTACACCTTC.

The chain has TRBV7-8 and TRBJ2-7; 12 nucleotides align to TRBD1. Germline CDR1 SGHVS, CDR2 FQNEAQ. With V trimmed by 5 bases and J by 1 base, 12 bases remained unmatched. CDR3 size: 18 residues. Here the CDR3 DNA reads TGTGCCAGCAGCGCCCTACTTCCGGGACAGGGGGCTTCCTACGAGCAGTACTTC. It yields the protein CASSALLPGQGASYEQYF.

The chain joins TRBV3-1 (or the pseudogene TRBV3-2) to TRBJ2-2; tentatively, D is TRBD2 (5 bases). The CDR3 spans 16 residues. Germline CDR1 reads LGHDT; CDR2 reads YNNKEL (reference sequence). V was cut by 4 bases and J by 3 bases, with 15 bases left in between. DNA of the CDR3: TGTGCCAGCAGCCGAGTACTAGGTGGTGACACCGGGGAGCTGTTTTTT. Protein sequence: CASSRVLGGDTGELFF.

The chain combines TRBV28 with TRBJ1-1; D may be TRBD1 (6 bases). The CDR3 extends over 14 amino acids. Germline assignment: CDR1 MDHEN and CDR2 SYDVKM. Between the trimmed V and J ends, which lost 8 bases and 1 base, there was a span of 14 bases. As DNA, the CDR3 is TGTGCCAGCGGGCCATTAGGGGGGAACACTGAAGCTTTCTTT. It translates to CASGPLGGNTEAFF. Looking up the rest from reference TRBV28 and TRBJ1-1 gives the full variable domain: DVKVTQSSRYLVKRTGEKVFLECVQDMDHENMFWYRQDPGLGLRLIYFSYDVKMKEKGDIPEGYSVSREKKERFSLILESASTNQTSMYLCASGPLGGNTEAFFGQGTRLTVV.

The V and J genes are TRBV4-1 and TRBJ2-7, with D perhaps matching TRBD2 (5 bases). V was shortened by 4 bases and J by 6 bases, with 16 bases between the two germline ends. This CDR3 comprises 14 residues. Germline V gene sequence: CDR1 MGHRA, CDR2 YSYEKL. CDR3 sequence (DNA): TGCGCCAGCAGCCTGCAGGTTTCGGGGAGCGAGCAGTACTTC. Its translation is CASSLQVSGSEQYF.

J is TRBJ1-3 and V is TRBV15; 7 bases align to TRBD1. Germline V gives CDR1 LNHNV, CDR2 YYDKDF (reference sequence). The CDR3 is 18 residues long. J was trimmed by 5 bases and V by 5 bases; bases with no gene match: 18. DNA for the CDR3: TGTGCCACCAGCTCTACCCAACTTTCCTGGACAGGACGAAACACCATATATTTT. It codes for CATSSTQLSWTGRNTIYF.

This clone was detected once. V usage is TRBV7-9 and J usage is TRBJ1-3; D is unclear. Germline V lookup: CDR1 SEHNR, CDR2 FQNEAQ (reference sequence). The CDR3 covers 15 residues. Trimming took 3 bases from V and 0 from J, leaving 9 bases between them. Written as DNA, the CDR3 is TGTGCCAGCAGCTTCGTCTCGAGCTCTGGAAACACCATATATTTT. It specifies CASSFVSSSGNTIYF.

The chain links TRBV10-1 to TRBJ1-5; 7 bases fit TRBD1. The CDR3 is made up of 14 amino acids. J lost 3 bases, V lost 5 bases, and 4 bases had no gene match. Per germline, CDR1 WNHNN and CDR2 SYGVQD (reference sequence). The CDR3 nucleotides read TGCGCCAGCAGTTCCGGGACAGTCAATCAGCCCCAGCATTTT. Its protein product is CASSSGTVNQPQHF.

This chain links TRBV2 with TRBJ2-2; TRBD1 agrees at 8 bases. CDR1 SNHLY and CDR2 FYNNEI come from the germline V gene. Germline trimming cut 2 bases from V and 4 bases from J; bases unmatched to any gene: 9. The CDR3 length is 17 residues. CDR3 DNA: TGTGCCAGCAGTGAAACTAACAGGGGGTCAAGCACCGGGGAGCTGTTTTTT. Its translation is CASSETNRGSSTGELFF. The full variable domain, rest sourced from reference TRBV2 and TRBJ2-2, is EPEVTQTPSHQVTQMGQEVILRCVPISNHLYFYWYRQILGQKVEFLVSFYNNEISEKSEIFDDQFSVERPDGSNFTLKIRSTKLEDSAMYFCASSETNRGSSTGELFFGEGSRLTVL.

This clone turned up a few times. This sequence joins TRBV28 and TRBJ1-3, with 8 bases aligning to TRBD1. The CDR3 has 14 residues. Per the germline V gene, CDR1 is MDHEN and CDR2 is SYDVKM. Losses at the gene ends were 11 bases for V and 4 bases for J; bases not matched to a gene: 10. DNA of the CDR3: TGTGCCCGACCACCAGGGGGCATCGGAAACACCATATATTTT. This sequence encodes CARPPGGIGNTIYF.

The J gene is TRBJ1-1, the V gene TRBV29-1; D remains unclear. Germline lookup yields CDR1 SQVTM and CDR2 ANQGSEA. The CDR3 is 12 amino acids. V was cut by 8 bases and J by 4 bases, with 14 bases left in between. CDR3 nucleotides: TGCAGCACGGACTACAAGCGCACTGAAGCTTTCTTT. This codes for CSTDYKRTEAFF.

This clone appeared a few times. The chain joins TRBV28 to TRBJ1-1; 10 bases are shared with TRBD1. CDR1 is MDHEN and CDR2 is SYDVKM in the germline V gene. Trimming cost V 5 bases and J 2 bases; bases outside gene matches: 11. The CDR3 extends over 17 amino acids. The CDR3 DNA reads TGTGCCAGCAGTCTCCCGGGACAGGGGTGGACAAACACTGAAGCTTTCTTT. Its protein product is CASSLPGQGWTNTEAFF.